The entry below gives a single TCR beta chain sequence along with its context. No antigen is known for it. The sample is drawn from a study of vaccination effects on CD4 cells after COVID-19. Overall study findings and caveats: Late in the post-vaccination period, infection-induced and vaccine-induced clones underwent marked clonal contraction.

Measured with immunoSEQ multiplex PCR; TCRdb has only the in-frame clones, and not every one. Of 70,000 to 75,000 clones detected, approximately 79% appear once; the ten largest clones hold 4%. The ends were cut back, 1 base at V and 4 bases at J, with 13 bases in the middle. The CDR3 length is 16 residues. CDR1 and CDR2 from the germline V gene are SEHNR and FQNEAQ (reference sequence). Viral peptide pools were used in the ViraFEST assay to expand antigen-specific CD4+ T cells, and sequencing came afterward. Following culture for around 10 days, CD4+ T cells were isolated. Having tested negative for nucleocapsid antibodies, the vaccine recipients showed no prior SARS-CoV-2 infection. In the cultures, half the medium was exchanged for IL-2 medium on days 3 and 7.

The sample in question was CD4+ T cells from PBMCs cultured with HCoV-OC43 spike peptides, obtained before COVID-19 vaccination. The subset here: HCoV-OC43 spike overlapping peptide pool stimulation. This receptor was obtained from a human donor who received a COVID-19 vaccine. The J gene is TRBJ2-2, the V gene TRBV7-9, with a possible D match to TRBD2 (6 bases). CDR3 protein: CASSLVVAGFTGELFF. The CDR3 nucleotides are TGTGCCAGCAGCTTAGTCGTGGCGGGGTTCACCGGGGAGCTGTTTTTT.